Shown below are 15 T cell receptor beta chains from a single sample sequenced in a study of cytomegalovirus exposure and HLA in healthy donors (dated by TCRdb to 2017 to 2019). The receptor library was made with the immunoSEQ multiplex PCR assay. A mixture of 60 forward primers for TCR Vbeta segments and 13 reverse primers for TCR Jbeta segments was used in the multiplex PCR. TCRdb's version of the immuneACCESS table is confined to in-frame rearrangements and falls short of the full clone set. An unresolved V gene accounts for under half of the shortfall where checked; the remainder is of unknown origin. The table for this sample lists approximately 100,000 clones; roughly 81% of them were counted only once. The ten largest clones capture roughly 1.5% of the sample. Source material: PBMCs. The receptor source for this set is a man aged 35 to 55 in good health and CMV-seronegative.

The chain recombines TRBV6-1 with TRBJ1-5, with D hard to call. The length of the CDR3 is 13 residues. CDR1 is MNHNS, CDR2 SASEGT, per germline. V was clipped by 8 bases and J by 3 bases, with 11 bases between them. The CDR3: CASVTQFNQPQHF. The CDR3 DNA sequence: TGTGCCAGCGTTACCCAGTTCAATCAGCCCCAGCATTTT.

J is TRBJ2-6 and V is TRBV9; D may be TRBD1 (5 bases). Trimming removed 0 bases from V and 1 base from J, with 8 bases in between. In germline, CDR1 is SGDLS, CDR2 YYNGEE. The CDR3 totals 16 residues. The CDR3, as DNA: TGTGCCAGCAGCGTAGGAAGGGGATCTGGGGCCAACGTCCTGACTTTC. Translating gives CASSVGRGSGANVLTF.

The CDR3 sequence: CASSPSGIYEQYF. The CDR3 DNA is TGTGCCAGCTCACCTTCCGGGATCTACGAGCAGTACTTC. The chain uses TRBV18 and TRBJ2-7, with D maybe TRBD2 (5 bases). The germline CDR1 and CDR2 sequences are KGHSH and LQKENI. The length of the CDR3 is 13 residues. Deletions cut 3 bases from V and 3 bases from J, with 9 bases between.

The chain employs TRBV9 and TRBJ2-2; 8 positions match TRBD1. Germline-derived CDR1 and CDR2 are SGDLS and YYNGEE. CDR3 size: 16 residues. The J segment lost 0 bases and the V segment lost 4 bases, leaving 5 bases of the junction unmatched. In DNA, the CDR3 is TGTGCCAGCAGCCCCGCAGGGGGCGCGAACACCGGGGAGCTGTTTTTT. It specifies CASSPAGGANTGELFF.

This clone was counted a single time. This sequence joins TRBV2 and TRBJ2-1; D is unresolved. The CDR3 is 14 residues long. CDR1 is SNHLY and CDR2 is FYNNEI in the germline V gene. V gave up 6 bases and J gave up 0 bases, with 9 bases separating them. The CDR3 loop is CASRLVSSYNEQFF. The CDR3 DNA reads as TGTGCCAGCAGGTTAGTGAGCTCCTACAATGAGCAGTTCTTC.

The chain couples TRBV30 to TRBJ2-7; TRBD1 aligns across 9 bases. J gave up 3 bases and V 4 bases, and 1 base lay outside the gene matches. Germline CDR1 reads GTSNPN; CDR2 reads SVGIG (reference sequence). The CDR3 runs to 12 residues. The CDR3 loop reads CAWTTGGYEQYF. The CDR3 bases are TGTGCCTGGACGACAGGGGGCTACGAGCAGTACTTC.

The rearrangement links TRBV5-1 to TRBJ2-3; 7 positions agree with TRBD2. The germline V gene encodes CDR1 SGHRS and CDR2 YFSETQ. Trimming at V came to 9 bases and at J to 4 bases, leaving 11 bases not matched to a gene. The CDR3 is 14 amino acids. The chain's CDR3 is CATRGGAVSDTQYF. In DNA form, the CDR3 reads TGCGCCACCCGCGGGGGAGCTGTATCAGATACGCAGTATTTT.

This clone was found a few times. This chain uses TRBV18 with TRBJ2-1; D possibly corresponds to TRBD1 (7 bases). The CDR3 consists of 17 residues. The germline V gene encodes CDR1 KGHSH and CDR2 LQKENI. Trimming stripped 2 bases from V and 0 bases from J, with 14 bases between. CDR3 loop: CASSPGGGLSSYNEQFF. The CDR3 region has the DNA TGTGCCAGCTCACCAGGAGGGGGCCTGAGCTCCTACAATGAGCAGTTCTTC. Full variable domain (remainder filled in from reference TRBV18 and TRBJ2-1): NAGVMQNPRHLVRRRGQEARLRCSPMKGHSHVYWYRQLPEEGLKFMVYLQKENIIDESGMPKERFSAEFPKEGPSILRIQQVVRGDSAAYFCASSPGGGLSSYNEQFFGPGTRLTVL.

The chain uses TRBV23-1 and TRBJ2-7; D gene unclear. TRBV23-1 is given ORF status, its function remaining uncertain. Trimming cost V 0 bases and J 6 bases, with 15 bases left between them. The CDR3 runs to 15 residues. DNA of the CDR3: TGCGCCAGCAGTCAATCGGATCTAGAAAAATCCGAGCAGTACTTC. As protein: CASSQSDLEKSEQYF.

Only a few counts were recorded for this clone. This chain uses TRBV25-1 with TRBJ2-7; a possible D gene is TRBD2 (7 bases). Germline values: CDR1 MGHDK, CDR2 SYGVNS. Between the trimmed V and J ends, which lost 5 bases and 5 bases, there was a span of 13 bases. CDR3 length: 13 residues. The DNA of the CDR3 is TGTGCCAGCAGTTTCTCGGGGGGCAACGAGCAGTACTTC. As protein: CASSFSGGNEQYF.

The chain employs TRBV28 and TRBJ1-2; D is possibly TRBD1 (5 bases). There are 14 residues in the CDR3. CDR1 and CDR2 from the germline V gene are MDHEN and SYDVKM. Between the trimmed V and J ends, which lost 7 bases and 7 bases, there was a span of 19 bases. DNA for the CDR3: TGTGCCAGCACTAACAGGTATGATGTCGGTGGCTACACCTTC. Encoded protein: CASTNRYDVGGYTF.

The chain carries TRBV2 and TRBJ2-1; 7 bases are a match to TRBD1. CDR1 and CDR2 (germline): SNHLY, FYNNEI. With 8 bases clipped from V and 10 bases from J, the junction kept 23 bases outside the gene matches. CDR3 length equals 17 residues. The CDR3 here is CASSLARGYSLGTEQFF. DNA for the CDR3: TGTGCCAGCTCCCTCGCCAGGGGGTACTCCTTAGGCACCGAGCAGTTCTTC.

The J gene is TRBJ2-3, the V gene TRBV2; a possible D gene is TRBD2 (6 bases). Trimming cost V 6 bases and J 0 bases, with 16 bases left between them. The CDR3 covers 16 residues. Germline-derived CDR1 and CDR2 are SNHLY and FYNNEI. The CDR3 nucleotides read TGTGCCAGCAGGGGGAAAGCGGGCTCTAGCACAGATACGCAGTATTTT. It is translated as CASRGKAGSSTDTQYF.

The V gene is TRBV6-1, the J gene TRBJ2-7; possibly TRBD1 for D (5 bases). The V end was cut by 1 base, the J end by 4 bases, with 20 bases between. The length of the CDR3 is 17 residues. Germline CDR1 reads MNHNS; CDR2 reads SASEGT. The CDR3 nucleotides are TGTGCCAGCAGTGAAGTCAGTCCCCTAGGGGTCGATTACGAGCAGTACTTC. It encodes CASSEVSPLGVDYEQYF.

The J gene is TRBJ2-5, the V gene TRBV2, with a weak D call TRBD2 (5 bases). The germline CDR1 and CDR2 sequences are SNHLY and FYNNEI. The V end was cut by 8 bases, the J end by 3 bases, with 19 bases between. This CDR3 comprises 15 residues. The CDR3 is CASGSKRWLEETQYF. The CDR3 nucleotides are TGTGCCAGCGGGAGTAAAAGGTGGCTTGAAGAGACCCAGTACTTC. The full variable domain, its missing parts supplied by reference TRBV2 and TRBJ2-5, is EPEVTQTPSHQVTQMGQEVILRCVPISNHLYFYWYRQILGQKVEFLVSFYNNEISEKSEIFDDQFSVERPDGSNFTLKIRSTKLEDSAMYFCASGSKRWLEETQYFGPGTRLLVL.